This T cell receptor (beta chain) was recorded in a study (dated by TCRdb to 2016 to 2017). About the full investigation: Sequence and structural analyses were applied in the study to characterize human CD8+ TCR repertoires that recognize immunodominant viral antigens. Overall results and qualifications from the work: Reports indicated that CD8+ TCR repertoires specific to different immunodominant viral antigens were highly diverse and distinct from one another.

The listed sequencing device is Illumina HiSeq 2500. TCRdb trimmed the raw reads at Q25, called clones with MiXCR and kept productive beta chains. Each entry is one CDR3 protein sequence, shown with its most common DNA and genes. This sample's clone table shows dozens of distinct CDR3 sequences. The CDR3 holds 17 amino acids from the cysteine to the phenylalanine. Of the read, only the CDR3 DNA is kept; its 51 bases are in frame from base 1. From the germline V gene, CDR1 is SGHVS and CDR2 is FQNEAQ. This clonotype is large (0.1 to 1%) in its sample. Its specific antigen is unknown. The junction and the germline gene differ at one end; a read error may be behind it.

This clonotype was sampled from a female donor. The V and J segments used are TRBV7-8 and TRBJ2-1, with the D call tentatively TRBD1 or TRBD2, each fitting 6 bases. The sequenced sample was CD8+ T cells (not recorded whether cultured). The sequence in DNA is TGTGCCAACAGCTTCTACTTCACGGGGGCCCCCTACAATGAGCAGTTCTTC. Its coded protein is CANSFYFTGAPYNEQFF.